One and the same sample provided the 14 T cell receptor beta chains below, sequenced in a study of T-cell reconstitution after alpha-beta-depleted transplantation in children. Unique molecular identifiers were used in preparing the TCRbeta library. TCRdb reprocessed the PCR reads via MiXCR and lists one record per CDR3 protein. The sample shows more than 400,000 distinct CDR3 sequences, over 9.5% of them seen only once. This specimen was PBMCs, mostly from graft donor cells, taken 180 days after TCRalphabeta/CD19-depleted stem cell transplant. The origin of the receptors is a female patient between 2 and 15 years old who had a stem cell transplant for aplastic anemia, so the T cells may come from the graft donor.

This clonotype was observed a few times. This chain connects TRBV7-9 to TRBJ2-2, with a possible D match to TRBD2 (5 bases). In germline, CDR1 is SEHNR, CDR2 FQNEAQ (reference sequence). The V gene lost 5 bases and the J gene lost 6 bases, with 13 bases spanning the gap. The CDR3 runs to 14 residues. This chain's CDR3 is CASSLRDLSGELFF. The DNA of the CDR3 is TGTGCCAGCAGCCTCCGGGATCTATCCGGGGAGCTGTTTTTT.

This rearrangement joins TRBV11-3 to TRBJ2-7, with 8 bases matching TRBD1. V shed 5 bases and J 3 bases; nucleotides not matched to a gene: 12. There are 16 residues in the CDR3. Germline V lookup: CDR1 SGHNT, CDR2 YENEEA. The CDR3 region has the DNA TGTGCCAGCAGCGGGAGGACAGGGCCTCAAAGCTACGAGCAGTACGTC. Protein sequence: CASSGRTGPQSYEQYV.

V is TRBV5-6 and J is TRBJ2-7; 10 nucleotides match TRBD1. The CDR3 consists of 16 residues. From germline, CDR1 is SGHDT and CDR2 YYEEEE. The V and J ends lost 4 bases and 3 bases, in that order; junction bases with no gene match: 10. In DNA form, the CDR3 reads TGTGCCAGCAGCCTTCATCGGACAGGGGGAGACTACGAGCAGTACTTC. Translating gives CASSLHRTGGDYEQYF.

In this sample, this clonotype turned up many times. V and J are TRBV18 and TRBJ2-2, with D hard to call. CDR3 length equals 13 residues. Trimming took off 5 bases at V and 2 bases at J, with 6 bases between the two ends. Per the germline V gene, CDR1 is KGHSH and CDR2 is LQKENI. CDR3 DNA: TGTGCCAGCTCAGAACTAAACACCGGGGAGCTGTTTTTT. It specifies CASSELNTGELFF.

The chain joins TRBV18 to TRBJ1-3; possible D gene TRBD1, 6 bases. Germline assignment: CDR1 KGHSH and CDR2 LQKENI. V was shortened by 2 bases and J by 0 bases, with 14 bases between the two germline ends. This CDR3 has 17 amino acids. The CDR3 bases are TGTGCCAGCTCACCAGTGGGACACCTCTTCTCTGGAAACACCATATATTTT. It encodes CASSPVGHLFSGNTIYF.

The V and J genes are TRBV15 and TRBJ2-5; D perhaps matches TRBD1 (6 bases). Per germline, CDR1 LNHNV and CDR2 YYDKDF (reference sequence). V was pared by 0 bases and J by 6 bases, with 11 bases between. The CDR3 has 14 amino acids. The CDR3 nucleotides read TGTGCCACCAGCAGAGAACAGGGCTTGAAGACCCAGTACTTC. Protein sequence: CATSREQGLKTQYF.

In this sample, this clonotype turned up a few times. The gene calls are TRBV7-3 and TRBJ2-2, with D unclear. CDR1 is SGHTA and CDR2 is FQGTGA in the germline V gene. Trimming removed 0 bases at V and 4 bases at J, with 9 bases between. There are 15 residues in the CDR3. The CDR3 DNA is TGTGCCAGCAGCTTAACAGGAGCTTCCACCGGGGAGCTGTTTTTT. Its protein is CASSLTGASTGELFF.

The chain combines TRBV7-9 with TRBJ2-5; the D call may be TRBD1 or TRBD2 (5 bases each). The CDR3 contains 12 residues. CDR1 is SEHNR, CDR2 FQNEAQ, per germline (reference sequence). Trimming pared 7 bases from V and 4 bases from J, leaving 10 bases between. The CDR3: CASNWGPETQYF. The CDR3 DNA sequence: TGTGCCAGCAACTGGGGACCAGAGACCCAGTACTTC.

CDR3 sequence: CASSQDGSLARTDTQYF. CDR3 bases: TGCGCCAGCAGCCAAGATGGTTCGCTAGCGCGCACAGATACGCAGTATTTT. This chain uses TRBV4-3 with TRBJ2-3; D might be TRBD2 (6 bases). Germline V gene data show CDR1 as LGHNA and CDR2 as YSLEER. V was pared by 0 bases and J by 1 base, with 14 bases between. CDR3 size: 17 residues.

This clonotype was seen once. CDR3 sequence: CSVVPPSGNPIREQYF. The CDR3 DNA is TGCAGCGTTGTTCCTCCCTCGGGTAATCCCATCCGCGAGCAGTACTTC. This chain joins TRBV29-1 and TRBJ2-7; D gene uncertain. This CDR3 spans 16 amino acids. V was trimmed by 4 bases and J by 6 bases, leaving 25 bases between them. The germline V gene encodes CDR1 SQVTM and CDR2 ANQGSEA.

This clonotype showed up just a few times. The chain recombines TRBV7-2 with TRBJ2-3, with 11 bases aligning to TRBD2. CDR3 length: 16 amino acids. With V trimmed by 5 bases and J by 2 bases, 6 bases remained unmatched. Germline-derived CDR1 and CDR2 are SGHTA and FQGNSA. In DNA form, the CDR3 reads TGTGCCAGCAGCATCTGGACTAGCGGGTTCACAGATACGCAGTATTTT. It encodes CASSIWTSGFTDTQYF. Full variable domain (remainder filled in from reference TRBV7-2 and TRBJ2-3): GAGVSQSPSNKVTEKGKDVELRCDPISGHTALYWYRQSLGQGLEFLIYFQGNSAPDKSGLPSDRFSAERTGGSVSTLTIQRTQQEDSAVYLCASSIWTSGFTDTQYFGPGTRLTVL.

This clonotype was observed a few times. The chain is built from TRBV7-9 and TRBJ2-2, with D uncertain. Trimming stripped 7 bases from V and 6 bases from J, with 12 bases between. This CDR3 comprises 13 residues. The germline CDR1 and CDR2 sequences are SEHNR and FQNEAQ (reference sequence). CDR3 protein: CASNSLRAGELFF. CDR3 DNA sequence: TGTGCCAGCAACTCCCTTAGGGCCGGGGAGCTGTTTTTT.

The genes are TRBV7-6 and TRBJ2-3, with D hard to call. The CDR3 contains 14 residues. CDR1 and CDR2 from the germline V gene are SGHVS and FNYEAQ. Deletions cut 0 bases from V and 2 bases from J, with 6 bases between. CDR3 amino acids: CASSLAQSTDTQYF. DNA of the CDR3: TGTGCCAGCAGCTTAGCACAGTCCACAGATACGCAGTATTTT.

This clonotype was picked up many times. The chain combines TRBV5-1 with TRBJ1-5; D is possibly TRBD1 (5 bases). This CDR3 region has 13 residues. The germline V gene has CDR1 SGHRS and CDR2 YFSETQ. The V and J ends lost 4 bases and 5 bases respectively, with 10 bases between them. CDR3 DNA: TGCGCCAGCAGCCCGGGAGGGGATCAGCCCCAGCATTTT. The encoded protein is CASSPGGDQPQHF.